These 17 T cell receptor beta chains came from one sample sequenced in a study of OX40 agonist ivuxolimab in advanced cancers. Assay: immunoSEQ multiplex PCR; the TCRdb copy retains only in-frame clones and omits some. The profile shows 70,000 or so clones, roughly 84% of them singletons. Here the sequenced sample was CD4+ or CD8+ T cells sorted from blood, taken in a trial of the OX40 agonist ivuxolimab. The receptors stem from an adult with an advanced solid tumor such as melanoma, head and neck, liver or kidney cancer.

This clone was counted only a few times. The chain recombines TRBV27 with TRBJ2-3, with TRBD2 matching over 15 bases. The germline CDR1 and CDR2 sequences are MNHEY and SMNVEV (reference sequence). The V and J ends lost 10 bases and 5 bases, in that order; junction bases with no gene match: 10. This CDR3 has 16 amino acids. The CDR3 loop reads CATRTGLAGGKDTQYF. CDR3 bases: TGTGCCACCCGGACTGGACTAGCGGGAGGGAAAGATACGCAGTATTTT.

This clone is a singleton in its sample. This chain uses TRBV4-3 with TRBJ2-3, with 7 bases identical to TRBD2. This CDR3 is built from 17 residues. J was trimmed by 6 bases and V by 0 bases; bases with no gene match: 12. Germline V lookup: CDR1 LGHNA, CDR2 YSLEER. CDR3 nucleotide sequence: TGCGCCAGCAGCCAAGAGCGGGGGTCTAGTAGTCTGGATACGCAGTATTTT. As protein: CASSQERGSSSLDTQYF.

The V gene is TRBV28, the J gene TRBJ1-2; 7 bases are shared with TRBD1. Germline trimming cut 5 bases from V and 1 base from J; bases unmatched to any gene: 4. Germline CDR1 and CDR2: MDHEN and SYDVKM. This CDR3 is 14 amino acids long. CDR3 residues: CASSQGGDNYGYTF. As DNA, the CDR3 is TGTGCCAGCAGTCAGGGGGGCGATAACTATGGCTACACCTTC.

The chain links TRBV20-1 to TRBJ2-3; no firm D call. Looked up from germline, CDR1 is DFQATT and CDR2 is SNEGSKA (reference sequence). The CDR3 consists of 10 residues. Trimming took off 3 bases at V and 5 bases at J, with 3 bases between the two ends. This chain's CDR3 is CSASGDTQYF. The CDR3 DNA reads TGCAGTGCTAGCGGAGATACGCAGTATTTT.

The rearrangement joins TRBV6-5 to TRBJ1-1; 10 bases are a match to TRBD1. The V and J ends lost 5 bases and 5 bases, in that order; junction bases with no gene match: 8. The CDR3 totals 15 residues. The germline gives CDR1 MNHEY, CDR2 SVGAGI. The CDR3 nucleotides read TGTGCCAGCAGTCTGGGACAGGGGAGAGGGACTGAAGCTTTCTTT. It translates to CASSLGQGRGTEAFF.

The chain employs TRBV30 and TRBJ1-5, with a possible D match to TRBD1 (6 bases). Germline V gene data show CDR1 as GTSNPN and CDR2 as SVGIG (reference sequence). V was pared by 1 base and J by 3 bases, with 13 bases between. The CDR3 is made up of 15 amino acids. Written as DNA, the CDR3 is TGTGCCTGGAGTGCCCTCGGACAGTTCAATCAGCCCCAGCATTTT. Encoded protein: CAWSALGQFNQPQHF.

The chain uses TRBV18 and TRBJ2-5; 7 bases are a match to TRBD1. The J segment lost 2 bases and the V segment lost 3 bases, leaving 0 bases of the junction unmatched. The germline CDR1 and CDR2 sequences are KGHSH and LQKENI. This CDR3 has 13 amino acids. The CDR3 DNA is TGTGCCAGCTCACCGGGACAGCAAGAGACCCAGTACTTC. Its protein product is CASSPGQQETQYF.

The chain links TRBV5-1 to TRBJ2-3; D ambiguous. The V end was cut by 1 base, the J end by 6 bases, with 6 bases between. This CDR3 is 12 amino acids long. Germline V CDR1 and CDR2: SGHRS, YFSETQ. This CDR3 is CASSLIRDTQYF. CDR3 sequence (DNA): TGCGCCAGCAGCTTGATCAGGGATACGCAGTATTTT. Full variable domain (outside the CDR3, taken from reference TRBV5-1 and TRBJ2-3): KAGVTQTPRYLIKTRGQQVTLSCSPISGHRSVSWYQQTPGQGLQFLFEYFSETQRNKGNFPGRFSGRQFSNSRSEMNVSTLELGDSALYLCASSLIRDTQYFGPGTRLTVL.

The chain couples TRBV5-1 to TRBJ2-5; tentatively, D is TRBD1 or TRBD2 (5 bases each). Germline V lookup: CDR1 SGHRS, CDR2 YFSETQ. This CDR3 contains 16 residues. Trimming shortened V by 4 bases and J by 2 bases, and 18 bases separated the two germline ends. This CDR3 reads CASSGGGHPGQETQYF. CDR3 coding DNA: TGCGCCAGCAGCGGTGGGGGTCATCCGGGGCAAGAGACCCAGTACTTC.

The V and J genes are TRBV5-1 and TRBJ2-7; tentatively, D is TRBD2 (5 bases). This CDR3 region has 15 residues. Looked up from germline, CDR1 is SGHRS and CDR2 is YFSETQ. V was trimmed by 0 bases and J by 2 bases, leaving 12 bases between them. The CDR3 coding sequence is TGCGCCAGCAGCTTGGCCGTCGGGAATCCCTACGAGCAGTACTTC. Its protein is CASSLAVGNPYEQYF. The complete variable domain, with remaining parts taken from reference TRBV5-1 and TRBJ2-7, reads KAGVTQTPRYLIKTRGQQVTLSCSPISGHRSVSWYQQTPGQGLQFLFEYFSETQRNKGNFPGRFSGRQFSNSRSEMNVSTLELGDSALYLCASSLAVGNPYEQYFGPGTRLTVT.

This chain links TRBV27 with TRBJ1-5; D remains ambiguous. Trimming left V 1 base short and J 0 bases short, with 7 bases between. From germline, CDR1 is MNHEY and CDR2 SMNVEV (reference sequence). The CDR3 length is 15 residues. The CDR3 here is CASSLYGVSNQPQHF. CDR3 coding DNA: TGTGCCAGCAGTTTATACGGGGTTAGCAATCAGCCCCAGCATTTT.

The chain uses TRBV6-1 and TRBJ1-2; D might be TRBD1 (6 bases). This CDR3 is built from 15 residues. Germline CDR1 MNHNS, CDR2 SASEGT. V was pared by 4 bases and J by 0 bases, with 12 bases between. This CDR3 is CASSVNRVPNYGYTF. For the CDR3, the DNA is TGTGCCAGCAGTGTCAACAGGGTTCCTAACTATGGCTACACCTTC.

This clone came up a few times. The rearrangement joins TRBV5-5 to TRBJ2-1; 8 nucleotides line up with TRBD2. This CDR3 region has 12 residues. V was pared by 1 base and J by 12 bases, with 3 bases of the junction left unmatched. Germline V gene data show CDR1 as SGHKS and CDR2 as YYEKEE (reference sequence). CDR3 loop: CASSLREGGQFF. The CDR3 region has the DNA TGTGCCAGCAGCTTGCGGGAGGGCGGGCAGTTCTTC.

This rearrangement joins TRBV11-2 to TRBJ2-2; D may be TRBD2 (6 bases). Germline lookup yields CDR1 SGHAT and CDR2 FQNNGV. This CDR3 has 16 residues. Trimming removed 3 bases at V and 1 base at J, with 12 bases between. For the CDR3, the DNA is TGTGCCAGCAGCTTCTCGGCGGGGTTGAACACCGGGGAGCTGTTTTTT. Amino acid sequence: CASSFSAGLNTGELFF.

The chain recombines TRBV10-2 with TRBJ1-2; D unclear. This CDR3 spans 12 amino acids. CDR1 is WSHSY and CDR2 is SAAADI in the germline V gene. V gave up 4 bases and J gave up 3 bases, with 6 bases separating them. The CDR3 sequence: CASSANHYGYTF. In DNA, the CDR3 is TGCGCCAGCAGTGCGAACCACTATGGCTACACCTTC.

This chain joins TRBV2 and TRBJ2-5; D is perhaps TRBD1 or TRBD2 (5 bases each). Germline values: CDR1 SNHLY, CDR2 FYNNEI. The CDR3 consists of 14 residues. The germline V and J ends were trimmed by 3 bases and 2 bases, with 10 bases remaining between them. This CDR3 is CASSESEGQETQYF. As DNA, the CDR3 is TGTGCCAGCAGTGAGTCTGAGGGGCAAGAGACCCAGTACTTC. Full variable domain (rest looked up from reference TRBV2 and TRBJ2-5): EPEVTQTPSHQVTQMGQEVILRCVPISNHLYFYWYRQILGQKVEFLVSFYNNEISEKSEIFDDQFSVERPDGSNFTLKIRSTKLEDSAMYFCASSESEGQETQYFGPGTRLLVL.

For the CDR3, the DNA is TGTGCCAGCAGTTACTGGCAATCGGGGGGGAATTCACCCCTCCACTTT. Translating it yields CASSYWQSGGNSPLHF. The gene calls are TRBV6-5 and TRBJ1-6, with D perhaps matching TRBD1 (5 bases). Trimming removed 1 base from V and 7 bases from J, with 14 bases in between. Germline values: CDR1 MNHEY, CDR2 SVGAGI. The CDR3 spans 16 residues.